A single sample is the source of the 14 T cell receptor beta chains below, sequenced in a study of blood T cell repertoires in COVID-19. Some clones are missing from TCRdb's copy, which holds only in-frame ones; the method was immunoSEQ multiplex PCR. The table has 300,000 or so clones, about 90% seen once; the top ten hold 2.5% to 3.5%. The sequenced sample consisted of PBMCs or T cells enriched from blood (not recorded which). The source of these receptors is a woman aged 45 to 65 who had been exposed to COVID-19.

The CDR3 DNA sequence: TGTGCCAGCAGTGGGCAGTCCTTCTCCTACAATGAGCAGTTCTTC. Its protein product is CASSGQSFSYNEQFF. The J gene is TRBJ2-1, the V gene TRBV28, with D unclear. The CDR3 has 15 residues. V was shortened by 5 bases and J by 0 bases, with 11 bases between the two germline ends. Per the germline V gene, CDR1 is MDHEN and CDR2 is SYDVKM.

V usage is TRBV5-1 and J usage is TRBJ2-1, with a weak D call TRBD2 (5 bases). The CDR3 runs 15 residues. V dropped 5 bases and J dropped 0 bases, with 12 bases sitting between them. In germline, CDR1 is SGHRS, CDR2 YFSETQ. CDR3 sequence (DNA): TGCGCCAGCAGTTTCGCGGGTGGCTCCTACAATGAGCAGTTCTTC. This translates into CASSFAGGSYNEQFF.

This clone was found a few times. The rearrangement joins TRBV6-5 to TRBJ2-7; a weak D match, TRBD1 (5 bases). The CDR3 spans 14 residues. Germline lookup yields CDR1 MNHEY and CDR2 SVGAGI. V was pared by 3 bases and J by 1 base, with 10 bases between. The CDR3 loop is CASSYMTASYEQYF. Here the CDR3 DNA reads TGTGCCAGCAGTTATATGACAGCTTCCTACGAGCAGTACTTC.

The chain carries TRBV2 and TRBJ1-5, with D unresolved. Germline CDR1 and CDR2: SNHLY and FYNNEI. V was pared by 5 bases and J by 0 bases, with 8 bases between. The CDR3 has 14 amino acids. The CDR3 bases are TGTGCCAGCAGTCTTAGTTATAGCAATCAGCCCCAGCATTTT. The encoded protein is CASSLSYSNQPQHF.

This clone was recorded only once. The chain combines TRBV7-8 with TRBJ2-5; D call uncertain. V was pared by 5 bases and J by 5 bases, with 15 bases between. The germline CDR1 and CDR2 sequences are SGHVS and FQNEAQ. The CDR3 contains 14 residues. The CDR3 protein is CASSVTQNSETQYF. The CDR3 coding sequence is TGTGCCAGCAGCGTTACACAGAACTCCGAGACCCAGTACTTC. The full variable domain, with the rest looked up from reference TRBV7-8 and TRBJ2-5, is GAGVSQSPRYKVAKRGQDVALRCDPISGHVSLFWYQQALGQGPEFLTYFQNEAQLDKSGLPSDRFFAERPEGSVSTLKIQRTQQEDSAVYLCASSVTQNSETQYFGPGTRLLVL.

The chain couples TRBV19 to TRBJ1-3, with D tentatively TRBD1 (6 bases). The CDR3 contains 14 residues. V gave up 6 bases and J gave up 4 bases, with 13 bases separating them. Germline V lookup: CDR1 LNHDA, CDR2 SQIVND (reference sequence). The CDR3 is CASRPQGEGNTIYF. CDR3 nucleotide sequence: TGTGCCAGTAGACCACAGGGTGAAGGAAACACCATATATTTT.

The V and J genes are TRBV30 and TRBJ2-7, with D possibly being TRBD2 (6 bases). Germline V CDR1 and CDR2: GTSNPN, SVGIG (reference sequence). Trimming took 3 bases from V and 2 from J, leaving 11 bases between them. There are 13 residues in the CDR3. The DNA for the CDR3 is TGTGCCTGGAGGGGGCGCGGGGCCTACGAGCAGTACTTC. This sequence encodes CAWRGRGAYEQYF.

This clone came up a few times. J is TRBJ2-2 and V is TRBV28; D gene ambiguous. This CDR3 is 14 amino acids long. Germline values: CDR1 MDHEN, CDR2 SYDVKM. Trimming removed 8 bases from V and 3 bases from J, with 13 bases in between. CDR3 sequence: CASDPGSHTGELFF. The DNA for the CDR3 is TGTGCCAGCGACCCCGGGTCACACACCGGGGAGCTGTTTTTT.

The J gene is TRBJ2-5, the V gene TRBV11-2, with 10 nucleotides matching TRBD2. After removal of 0 bases from V and 4 bases from J, the junction contained 5 bases not matched to a gene. The CDR3 runs to 16 residues. Germline-derived CDR1 and CDR2 are SGHAT and FQNNGV. CDR3 sequence: CASSLEASGGAETQYF. The CDR3 DNA reads as TGTGCCAGCAGCTTAGAGGCTAGCGGGGGCGCAGAGACCCAGTACTTC.

CDR3 DNA sequence: TGTGCCAGCAGCACCGCCGGTAGGGGAACCTATGGCTACACCTTC. This translates into CASSTAGRGTYGYTF. This chain connects TRBV5-6 to TRBJ1-2, with a tentative D call TRBD1 (5 bases). The CDR3 has 15 residues. Trimming pared 4 bases from V and 4 bases from J, leaving 17 bases between. The germline gives CDR1 SGHDT, CDR2 YYEEEE.

The chain has TRBV4-2 and TRBJ1-1, with D maybe TRBD1 (5 bases). The CDR3 totals 16 residues. The germline V and J ends were trimmed by 2 bases and 0 bases, with 13 bases remaining between them. Germline lookup yields CDR1 LGHNA and CDR2 YNFKEQ. The CDR3 nucleotides are TGTGCCAGCAGCCAACAAAAAACAGGAATGAACACTGAAGCTTTCTTT. This encodes CASSQQKTGMNTEAFF.

Only one count was recorded for this clone. The genes are TRBV5-1 and TRBJ2-1, with D unclear. Germline lookup yields CDR1 SGHRS and CDR2 YFSETQ. The CDR3 sequence is 15 residues long. The V end was cut by 4 bases, the J end by 0 bases, with 11 bases between. CDR3 in amino acids: CASSTTVSSYNEQFF. CDR3 in DNA: TGCGCCAGCAGCACCACCGTCAGCTCCTACAATGAGCAGTTCTTC.

As regards this clone: The junction departs from germline at one end; a sequencing error may be responsible. For the CDR3, the DNA is TGTGCTAGCAGCTCCACAGGGGGGAATGAGCAGTTCTTC. This encodes CASSSTGGNEQFF. The rearrangement uses TRBV7-7 and TRBJ2-1; 8 positions agree with TRBD1. CDR1 SSHAT and CDR2 FNYEAQ come from the germline V gene (reference sequence). The CDR3 has 13 residues.

This clone was found once. This chain links TRBV18 with TRBJ2-1; TRBD1 is a possible D gene (6 bases). Trimming cost V 2 bases and J 7 bases, with 12 bases left between them. Germline CDR1 and CDR2: KGHSH and LQKENI. The CDR3 is made up of 14 amino acids. CDR3 in amino acids: CASSPFTGLNEQFF. The CDR3 region has the DNA TGTGCCAGCTCACCATTCACAGGGTTGAATGAGCAGTTCTTC.